A selection of T cell receptor beta chains follows, all from one sample in a study of regulatory T cells in long-lasting Graves disease. One entry per CDR3 protein, called by TCRdb with MiXCR from the multiplex PCR reads. The table has about 460,000 distinct CDR3 sequences, approximately 22% seen once; the top ten hold 10% to 15%. Sequenced material: peripheral blood mononuclear cells (PBMCs), taken when the disease was refractory, from a patient treated with antithyroid drugs. These TCRs come from a female donor with Graves disease. Each CDR3 is given with its conserved first and last residue. D genes are given only for firm matches. Rows give clone size only sometimes, using once, few, many, or a class for an expanded clone.

v_gene,j_gene,abundance,d_gene,CDR3aa,CDR3nt
TRBV19,TRBJ2-6,.,.,CASSISGPDYSGANVLTF,TGTGCCAGTAGTATTTCGGGACCTGACTACTCTGGGGCCAACGTCCTGACTTTC
TRBV7-3,TRBJ2-1,few,TRBD2,CASSLSLAGGNEQFF,TGTGCCAGCAGCTTATCCCTAGCGGGAGGCAATGAGCAGTTCTTC
TRBV3-1,TRBJ2-7,few,.,CASSQDLEGFNEQYF,TGTGCCAGCAGCCAAGATTTGGAGGGGTTCAACGAGCAGTACTTC
TRBV19,TRBJ1-2,.,.,CASSIHDGLNYGYTF,TGTGCCAGTAGTATCCACGACGGGTTGAACTATGGCTACACCTTC
TRBV3-1,TRBJ1-5,.,.,CASSHSMGQPQHF,TGTGCCAGCAGCCATAGTATGGGACAGCCCCAGCATTTT
TRBV7-2,TRBJ1-5,.,.,CASSLRVESNQPQHF,TGTGCCAGCAGCTTACGGGTAGAGAGCAATCAGCCCCAGCATTTT
TRBV7-9,TRBJ1-4,.,TRBD1,CASSPPGTGIPATNEKLFF,TGTGCCAGCAGCCCCCCCGGGACAGGGATACCTGCAACTAATGAAAAACTGTTTTTT
TRBV7-3,TRBJ2-5,many,.,CASSLTETSRETQYF,TGTGCCAGCAGCTTAACGGAGACCTCCAGGGAGACCCAGTACTTC
TRBV2,TRBJ2-2,many,.,CASIFAGELFF,TGTGCCAGCATATTCGCCGGGGAGCTGTTTTTT
TRBV4-3,TRBJ2-7,.,.,CASSQEGLSSYEQYF,TGCGCCAGCAGCCAAGAAGGACTGTCCTCCTACGAGCAGTACTTC
TRBV28,TRBJ1-6,many,.,CASSPAGHSYNSPLHF,TGTGCCAGCAGTCCGGCAGGGCACTCCTATAATTCACCCCTCCACTTT
TRBV20-1,TRBJ2-5,few,.,CSALTDLQETQYF,TGCAGTGCCTTGACGGATCTCCAAGAGACCCAGTACTTC
TRBV28,TRBJ1-2,many,.,CASERDNGYTF,TGTGCCAGCGAACGGGATAATGGCTACACCTTC
TRBV7-3,TRBJ1-5,.,.,CASSPRDTNQPQHF,TGTGCCAGCAGCCCCCGGGACACCAATCAGCCCCAGCATTTT
TRBV29-1,TRBJ1-1,many,TRBD1,CSVEGDRGLSTEAFF,TGCAGCGTTGAAGGGGACAGGGGGCTTAGCACTGAAGCTTTCTTT
TRBV30,TRBJ1-1,few,TRBD1,CAWGQGSSEAFF,TGTGCCTGGGGACAGGGTAGTTCTGAAGCTTTCTTT
TRBV6-2/TRBV6-3,TRBJ2-2,.,.,CASSYVVGQTGELFF,TGTGCCAGCAGTTATGTGGTCGGGCAGACCGGGGAGCTGTTTTTT
TRBV6-1,TRBJ2-7,.,TRBD1,CASRNPGQEDEQYF,TGTGCCAGCAGAAACCCGGGACAGGAAGACGAGCAGTACTTC
TRBV7-2,TRBJ2-1,.,TRBD2,CASSWRRLAVYNEQFF,TGTGCCAGCAGCTGGCGCCGACTAGCTGTTTACAATGAGCAGTTCTTC
TRBV29-1,TRBJ1-6,many,.,CSVQGGDGSPLHF,TGCAGCGTCCAAGGAGGGGATGGCTCACCCCTCCACTTT
TRBV6-1,TRBJ1-2,many,.,CASSEVGGGYGYTF,TGTGCCAGCAGCGAGGTGGGGGGAGGCTATGGCTACACCTTC
TRBV11-2,TRBJ1-2,many,TRBD1,CASSLGQGRGGYTF,TGTGCCAGCAGCTTGGGACAGGGCAGAGGTGGCTACACCTTC
TRBV28,TRBJ2-2,many,TRBD2,CASRGLAGDSNTGELFF,TGTGCCAGCAGGGGACTAGCGGGGGACTCGAACACCGGGGAGCTGTTTTTT
TRBV12-3/TRBV12-4,TRBJ2-7,many,.,CASSLETRWRTDHTYEQYF,TGTGCCAGCAGCTTAGAAACTAGGTGGAGGACAGATCATACCTACGAGCAGTACTTC
TRBV7-2,TRBJ2-5,few,TRBD1,CASSFDREMETQYF,TGTGCCAGCAGCTTCGACAGGGAGATGGAGACCCAGTACTTC
TRBV2,TRBJ1-2,many,.,CASSEGWGSAGNGYTF,TGTGCCAGCAGCGAAGGTTGGGGGAGTGCTGGGAATGGCTACACCTTC
TRBV30,TRBJ2-7,few,.,CAWSNGQTYEQYF,TGTGCCTGGAGTAATGGGCAGACCTACGAGCAGTACTTC
TRBV11-2,TRBJ1-4,.,.,CASSLRGRINEKLFF,TGTGCCAGCAGCTTGAGGGGACGTATTAATGAAAAACTGTTTTTT
TRBV19,TRBJ1-5,few,TRBD1,CASSQGQTYQPQHF,TGTGCCAGTAGTCAGGGACAGACTTATCAGCCCCAGCATTTT
TRBV7-9,TRBJ1-1,.,.,CASSPPGTRMNTEAFF,TGTGCCAGCAGCCCCCCGGGGACCAGGATGAACACTGAAGCTTTCTTT
TRBV7-9,TRBJ2-4,.,TRBD1,CASSPGTGVLQYF,TGTGCCAGCAGCCCGGGAACAGGGGTACTTCAGTACTTC
TRBV5-5,TRBJ2-5,.,.,CASTPDSQETQYF,TGTGCCAGCACACCGGACAGCCAAGAGACCCAGTACTTC
TRBV12-3/TRBV12-4,TRBJ2-5,many,.,CASAGALQETQYF,TGTGCCAGCGCGGGGGCCCTCCAAGAGACCCAGTACTTC